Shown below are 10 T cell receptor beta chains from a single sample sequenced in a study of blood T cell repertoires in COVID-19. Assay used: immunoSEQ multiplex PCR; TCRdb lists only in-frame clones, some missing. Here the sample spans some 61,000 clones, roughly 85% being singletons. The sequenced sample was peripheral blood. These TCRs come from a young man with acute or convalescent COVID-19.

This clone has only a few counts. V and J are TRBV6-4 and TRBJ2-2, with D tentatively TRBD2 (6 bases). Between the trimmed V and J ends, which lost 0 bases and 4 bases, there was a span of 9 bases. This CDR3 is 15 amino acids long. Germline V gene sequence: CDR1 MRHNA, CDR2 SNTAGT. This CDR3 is CASSDSGTSTGELFF. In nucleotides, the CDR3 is TGTGCCAGCAGTGACTCTGGGACTTCCACCGGGGAGCTGTTTTTT.

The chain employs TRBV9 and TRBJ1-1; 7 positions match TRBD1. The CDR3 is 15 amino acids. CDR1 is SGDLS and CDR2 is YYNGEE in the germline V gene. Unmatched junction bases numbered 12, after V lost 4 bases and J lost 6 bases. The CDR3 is CASSLSQGNLAEAFF. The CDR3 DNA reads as TGTGCCAGCAGCTTATCACAGGGGAACCTGGCTGAAGCTTTCTTT.

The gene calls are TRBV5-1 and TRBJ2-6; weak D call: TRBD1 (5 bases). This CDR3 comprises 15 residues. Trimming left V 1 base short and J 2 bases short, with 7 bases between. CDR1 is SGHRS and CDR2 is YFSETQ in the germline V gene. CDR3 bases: TGCGCCAGCAGCTTGAGGACAACTGGGGCCAACGTCCTGACTTTC. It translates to CASSLRTTGANVLTF.

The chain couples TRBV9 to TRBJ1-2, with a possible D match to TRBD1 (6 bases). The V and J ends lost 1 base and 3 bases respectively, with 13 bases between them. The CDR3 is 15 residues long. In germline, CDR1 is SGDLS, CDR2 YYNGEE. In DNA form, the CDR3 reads TGTGCCAGCAGCGTAAGGGGACATGCGGACTATGGCTACACCTTC. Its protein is CASSVRGHADYGYTF.

The CDR3 DNA reads as TGTGCCAGCCCCGAAGAAGGGGACACCTTTCTTCGGGTTTACGAGCAGTACTTC. Protein product: CASPEEGDTFLRVYEQYF. The chain uses TRBV21-1 and TRBJ2-7; the table gives TRBD1 as D, unverified against the DNA. TRBV21-1 is a pseudogene locus. This CDR3 is built from 18 residues.

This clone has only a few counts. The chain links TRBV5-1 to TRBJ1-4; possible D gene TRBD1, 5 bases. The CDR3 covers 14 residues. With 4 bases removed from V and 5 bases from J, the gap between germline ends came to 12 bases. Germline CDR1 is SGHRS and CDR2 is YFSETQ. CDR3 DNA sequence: TGCGCCAGCAGCGGGGGGACGGTAAATGAAAAACTGTTTTTT. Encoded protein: CASSGGTVNEKLFF. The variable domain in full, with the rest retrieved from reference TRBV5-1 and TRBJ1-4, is KAGVTQTPRYLIKTRGQQVTLSCSPISGHRSVSWYQQTPGQGLQFLFEYFSETQRNKGNFPGRFSGRQFSNSRSEMNVSTLELGDSALYLCASSGGTVNEKLFFGSGTQLSVL.

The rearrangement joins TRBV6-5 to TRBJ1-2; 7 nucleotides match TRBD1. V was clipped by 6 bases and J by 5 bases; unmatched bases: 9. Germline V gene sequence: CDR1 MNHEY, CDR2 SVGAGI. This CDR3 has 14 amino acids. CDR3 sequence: CASSERQGGYGYTF. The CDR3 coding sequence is TGTGCCAGCAGCGAGAGACAGGGCGGGTATGGCTACACCTTC.

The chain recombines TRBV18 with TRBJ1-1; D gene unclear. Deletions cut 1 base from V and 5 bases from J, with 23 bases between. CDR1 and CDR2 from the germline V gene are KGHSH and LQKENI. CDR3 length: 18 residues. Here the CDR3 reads CASSPQRVGARGSTEAFF. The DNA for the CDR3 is TGTGCCAGCTCACCACAGCGGGTTGGAGCCCGAGGGTCTACTGAAGCTTTCTTT.

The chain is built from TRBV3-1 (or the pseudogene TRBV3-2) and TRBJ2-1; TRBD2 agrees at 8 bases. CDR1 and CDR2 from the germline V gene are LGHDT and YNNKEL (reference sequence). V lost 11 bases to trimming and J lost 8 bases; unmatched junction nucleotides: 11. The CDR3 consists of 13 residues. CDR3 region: CAARTSLAHEQFF. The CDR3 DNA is TGTGCCGCCCGGACTAGCTTGGCTCATGAGCAGTTCTTC.

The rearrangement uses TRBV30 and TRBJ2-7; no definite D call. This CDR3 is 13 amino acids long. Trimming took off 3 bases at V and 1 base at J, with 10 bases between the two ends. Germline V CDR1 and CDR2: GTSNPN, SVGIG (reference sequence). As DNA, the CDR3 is TGTGCCTGGAGGGTTACGGGTTCCTACGAGCAGTACTTC. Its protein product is CAWRVTGSYEQYF.